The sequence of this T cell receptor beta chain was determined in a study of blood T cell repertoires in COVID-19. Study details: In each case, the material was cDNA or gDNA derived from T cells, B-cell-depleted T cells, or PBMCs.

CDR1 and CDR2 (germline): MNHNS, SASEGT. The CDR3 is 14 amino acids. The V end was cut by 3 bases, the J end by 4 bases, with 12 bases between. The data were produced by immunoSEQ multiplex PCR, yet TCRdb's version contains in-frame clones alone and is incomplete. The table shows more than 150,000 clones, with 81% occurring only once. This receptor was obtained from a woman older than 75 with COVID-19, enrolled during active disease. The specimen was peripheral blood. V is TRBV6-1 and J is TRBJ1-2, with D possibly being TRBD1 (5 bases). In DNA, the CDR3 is TGTGCCAGCAGTGATCTAGACAGTTCCTATGGCTACACCTTC. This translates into CASSDLDSSYGYTF.